This T cell receptor (beta chain) appears in the sequencing data of a study of CD4 T cells in relation to SARS-CoV-2 and coronaviruses. Study results and limitations: No donor gave both pre-pandemic and post-infection samples.

As for this clone: Antigen specificity is unknown.

CDR1 is ENHRY, CDR2 SYGVKD, per germline. This CDR3 is built from 14 residues. V lost 10 bases and J lost 5, with 20 bases in between. Using immunoSEQ multiplex PCR, the repertoire was profiled, and TCRdb retains in-frame clones only, with some absent. Of tens of thousands of clones in the sample, approximately 85% are singletons; the top ten hold approximately 3.1%. The clonotype originates from an adult with COVID-19. Sequenced material: memory CD4+ T cells from PBMCs. The chain links TRBV10-3 to TRBJ2-5, with a weak D call TRBD2 (5 bases). CDR3: CATWSGLASETQYF. CDR3 nucleotide sequence: TGTGCCACCTGGTCCGGCCTAGCCAGTGAGACCCAGTACTTC.